This TCR beta chain was sequenced for a study of neurological immune-mediated disorders. This clonotype was seen repeatedly, ten times or more. No antigen is known for it. General study findings and limits: The repertoires of 18 of 34 multiple sclerosis patients were placed by phylogenetic grouping in a single related-CDR3 cluster, which may be a signature. Multiple sclerosis patients had less TCR clonal expansion than even healthy controls, unlike HTLV-1-associated myelopathy.

CDR3 length: 14 amino acids. Trimming stripped 6 bases from V and 5 bases from J, with 14 bases between. The germline gives CDR1 SGHVS, CDR2 FQNEAQ. TCRdb itself ran the 5' RACE reads through MiXCR, one entry per CDR3 protein. The sample contains some 86,000 distinct CDR3 sequences, roughly 2.6% of which appear only once. This clonotype was obtained from a woman aged 25 to 45 with multiple sclerosis. The V and J genes are TRBV7-8 and TRBJ2-1; D perhaps matches TRBD2 (6 bases). Sequences were obtained from PBMCs. The CDR3 coding sequence is TGTGCCAGCAGTCCCTTAGCGGTCGACAATGAGCAGTTCTTC. Its protein is CASSPLAVDNEQFF.